This T cell receptor beta chain was retrieved from a study of blood T cell repertoires in COVID-19. V was pared by 5 bases and J by 0 bases, with 20 bases between. The CDR3 runs 18 residues. The V gene's germline CDR1 is SGHAT and CDR2 FQNNGV. The repertoire was sequenced with immunoSEQ multiplex PCR; TCRdb's copy has only in-frame clones and lacks some. The sample lists approximately 25,000 clones, under 95% seen once, with roughly 32% in the top ten. Sequencing input: peripheral blood. This TCR was recovered from a man between 65 and 85 years old with active COVID-19. V is TRBV11-2 and J is TRBJ1-3; possible D gene TRBD1, 6 bases. The CDR3 region is CASSLQVRTVFSGNTIYF. The CDR3, as DNA: TGTGCCAGCAGCCTTCAAGTTAGGACAGTGTTCTCTGGAAACACCATATATTTT.